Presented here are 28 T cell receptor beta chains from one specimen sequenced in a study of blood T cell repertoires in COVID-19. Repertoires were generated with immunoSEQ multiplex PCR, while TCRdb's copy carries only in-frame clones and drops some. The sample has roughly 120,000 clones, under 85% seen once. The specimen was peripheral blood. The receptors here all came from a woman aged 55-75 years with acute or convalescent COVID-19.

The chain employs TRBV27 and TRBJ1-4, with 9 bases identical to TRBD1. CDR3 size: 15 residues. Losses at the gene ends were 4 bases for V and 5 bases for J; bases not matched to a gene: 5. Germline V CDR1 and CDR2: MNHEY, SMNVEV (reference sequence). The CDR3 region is CASSSLGTGNEKLFF. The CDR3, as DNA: TGTGCCAGCAGTTCCCTCGGGACAGGGAATGAAAAACTGTTTTTT.

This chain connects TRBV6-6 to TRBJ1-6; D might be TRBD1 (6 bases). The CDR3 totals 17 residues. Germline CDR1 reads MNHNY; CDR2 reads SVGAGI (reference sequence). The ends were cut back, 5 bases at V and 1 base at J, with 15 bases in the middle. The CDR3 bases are TGTGCCAGCAGTCGGTTCACCAGGGGATCCTATAATTCACCCCTCCACTTT. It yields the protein CASSRFTRGSYNSPLHF.

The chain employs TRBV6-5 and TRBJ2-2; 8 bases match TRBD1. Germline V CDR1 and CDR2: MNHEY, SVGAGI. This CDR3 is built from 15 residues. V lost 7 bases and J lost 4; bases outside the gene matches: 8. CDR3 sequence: CASNPRGLSTGELFF. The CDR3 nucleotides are TGTGCCAGCAATCCCAGGGGGCTCAGCACCGGGGAGCTGTTTTTT.

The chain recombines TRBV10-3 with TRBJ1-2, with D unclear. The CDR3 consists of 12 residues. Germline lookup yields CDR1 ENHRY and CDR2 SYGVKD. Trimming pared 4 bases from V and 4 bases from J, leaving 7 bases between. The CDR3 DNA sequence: TGTGCCATCAGTGCCGACTTCTATGGCTACACCTTC. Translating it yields CAISADFYGYTF.

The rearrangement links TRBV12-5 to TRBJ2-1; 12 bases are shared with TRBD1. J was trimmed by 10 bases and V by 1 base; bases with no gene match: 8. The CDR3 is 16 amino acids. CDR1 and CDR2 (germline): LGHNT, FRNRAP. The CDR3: CASGLERGQGANEQFF. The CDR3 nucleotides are TGTGCTAGTGGTTTGGAAAGGGGACAGGGGGCGAACGAGCAGTTCTTC. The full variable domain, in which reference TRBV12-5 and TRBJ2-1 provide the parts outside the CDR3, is DARVTQTPRHKVTEMGQEVTMRCQPILGHNTVFWYRQTMMQGLELLAYFRNRAPLDDSGMPKDRFSAEMPDATLATLKIQPSEPRDSAVYFCASGLERGQGANEQFFGPGTRLTVL.

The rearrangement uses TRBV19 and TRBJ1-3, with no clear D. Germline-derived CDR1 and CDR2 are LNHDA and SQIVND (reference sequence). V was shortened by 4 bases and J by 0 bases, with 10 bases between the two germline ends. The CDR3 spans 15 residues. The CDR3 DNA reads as TGTGCCAGTAGTAGAGGAGAAAGCTCTGGAAACACCATATATTTT. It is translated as CASSRGESSGNTIYF.

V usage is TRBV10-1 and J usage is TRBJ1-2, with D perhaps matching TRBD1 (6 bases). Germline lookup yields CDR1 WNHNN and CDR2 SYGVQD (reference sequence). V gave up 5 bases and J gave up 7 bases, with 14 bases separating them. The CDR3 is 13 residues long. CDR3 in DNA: TGCGCCAGCAGTACGGGGACATCTGGTGGCTACACCTTC. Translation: CASSTGTSGGYTF.

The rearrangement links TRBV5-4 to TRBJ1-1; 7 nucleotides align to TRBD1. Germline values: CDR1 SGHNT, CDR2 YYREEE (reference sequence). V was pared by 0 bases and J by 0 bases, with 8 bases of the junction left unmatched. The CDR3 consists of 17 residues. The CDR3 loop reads CASSLDPGGIMNTEAFF. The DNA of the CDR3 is TGTGCCAGCAGCTTGGACCCAGGGGGTATCATGAACACTGAAGCTTTCTTT. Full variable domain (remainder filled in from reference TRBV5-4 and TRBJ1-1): ETGVTQSPTHLIKTRGQQVTLRCSSQSGHNTVSWYQQALGQGPQFIFQYYREEENGRGNFPPRFSGLQFPNYSSELNVNALELDDSALYLCASSLDPGGIMNTEAFFGQGTRLTVV.

CDR3 region: CASTGSGNQPQHF. The CDR3 nucleotides are TGTGCCAGCACCGGGTCTGGCAATCAGCCCCAGCATTTT. The chain is built from TRBV6-5 and TRBJ1-5; D is unclear. The CDR3 consists of 13 residues. Per the germline V gene, CDR1 is MNHEY and CDR2 is SVGAGI. V was trimmed by 7 bases and J by 2 bases, leaving 9 bases between them.

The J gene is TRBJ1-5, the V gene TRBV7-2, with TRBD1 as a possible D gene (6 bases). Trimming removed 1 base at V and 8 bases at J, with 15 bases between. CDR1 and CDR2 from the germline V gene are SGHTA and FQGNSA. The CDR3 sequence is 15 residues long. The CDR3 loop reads CASSLGWGEGEPQHF. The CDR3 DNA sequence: TGTGCCAGCAGCTTAGGATGGGGGGAGGGGGAGCCCCAGCATTTT.

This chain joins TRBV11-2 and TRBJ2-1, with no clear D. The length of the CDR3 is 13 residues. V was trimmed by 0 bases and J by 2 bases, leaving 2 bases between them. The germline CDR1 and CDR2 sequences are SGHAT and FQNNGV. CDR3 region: CASSLDTYNEQFF. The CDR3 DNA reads TGTGCCAGCAGCTTAGACACCTACAATGAGCAGTTCTTC.

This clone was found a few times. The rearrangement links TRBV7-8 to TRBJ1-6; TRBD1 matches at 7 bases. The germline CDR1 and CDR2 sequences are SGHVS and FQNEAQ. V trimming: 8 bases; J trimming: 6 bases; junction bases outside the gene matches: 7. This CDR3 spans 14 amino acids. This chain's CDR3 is CASVRGQPNSPLHF. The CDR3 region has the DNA TGTGCCAGCGTTAGGGGACAGCCTAATTCACCCCTCCACTTT. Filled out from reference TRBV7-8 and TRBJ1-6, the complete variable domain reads GAGVSQSPRYKVAKRGQDVALRCDPISGHVSLFWYQQALGQGPEFLTYFQNEAQLDKSGLPSDRFFAERPEGSVSTLKIQRTQQEDSAVYLCASVRGQPNSPLHFGNGTRLTVT.

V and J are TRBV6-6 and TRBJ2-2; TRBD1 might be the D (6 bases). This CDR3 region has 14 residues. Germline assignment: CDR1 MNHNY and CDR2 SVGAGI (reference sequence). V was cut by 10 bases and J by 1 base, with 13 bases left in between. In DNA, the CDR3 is TGTGCCACCAAGACAGGTTTGAACACCGGGGAGCTGTTTTTT. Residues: CATKTGLNTGELFF.

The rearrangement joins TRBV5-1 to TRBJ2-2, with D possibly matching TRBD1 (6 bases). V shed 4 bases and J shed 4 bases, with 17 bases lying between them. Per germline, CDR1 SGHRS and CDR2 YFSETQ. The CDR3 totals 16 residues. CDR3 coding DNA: TGCGCCAGCAGCACTCTACAGGGCCGGGGCACCGGGGAGCTGTTTTTT. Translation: CASSTLQGRGTGELFF. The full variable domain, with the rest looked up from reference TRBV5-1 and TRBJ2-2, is KAGVTQTPRYLIKTRGQQVTLSCSPISGHRSVSWYQQTPGQGLQFLFEYFSETQRNKGNFPGRFSGRQFSNSRSEMNVSTLELGDSALYLCASSTLQGRGTGELFFGEGSRLTVL.

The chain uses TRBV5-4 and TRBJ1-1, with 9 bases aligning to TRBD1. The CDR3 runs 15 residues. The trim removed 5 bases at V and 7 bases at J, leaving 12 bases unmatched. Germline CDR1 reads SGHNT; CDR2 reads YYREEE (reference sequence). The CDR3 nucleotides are TGTGCCAGCAGTCAAACGGACAGGGGATTTCATGAAGCTTTCTTT. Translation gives CASSQTDRGFHEAFF.

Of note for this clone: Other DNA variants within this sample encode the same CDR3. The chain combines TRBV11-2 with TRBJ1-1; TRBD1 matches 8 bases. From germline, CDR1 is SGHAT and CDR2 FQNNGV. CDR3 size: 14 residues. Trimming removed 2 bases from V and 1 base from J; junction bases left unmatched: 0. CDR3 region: CASSLQGANTEAFF. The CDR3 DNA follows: TGTGCCAGCAGCTTACAGGGGGCGAACACTGAAGCTTTCTTT. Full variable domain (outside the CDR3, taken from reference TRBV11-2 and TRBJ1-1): EAGVAQSPRYKIIEKRQSVAFWCNPISGHATLYWYQQILGQGPKLLIQFQNNGVVDDSQLPKDRFSAERLKGVDSTLKIQPAKLEDSAVYLCASSLQGANTEAFFGQGTRLTVV.

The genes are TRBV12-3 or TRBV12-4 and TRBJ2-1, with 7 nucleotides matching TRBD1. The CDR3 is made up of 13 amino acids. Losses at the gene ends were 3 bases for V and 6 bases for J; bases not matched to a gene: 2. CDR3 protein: CASSLDRSNEQFF. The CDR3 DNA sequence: TGTGCCAGCAGTTTGGACAGGAGCAATGAGCAGTTCTTC.

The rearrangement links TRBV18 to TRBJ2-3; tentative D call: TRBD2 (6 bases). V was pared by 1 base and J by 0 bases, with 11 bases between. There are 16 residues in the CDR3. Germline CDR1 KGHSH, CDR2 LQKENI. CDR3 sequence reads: CASSPLRGASTDTQYF. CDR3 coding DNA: TGTGCCAGCTCACCACTTCGCGGGGCAAGCACAGATACGCAGTATTTT.

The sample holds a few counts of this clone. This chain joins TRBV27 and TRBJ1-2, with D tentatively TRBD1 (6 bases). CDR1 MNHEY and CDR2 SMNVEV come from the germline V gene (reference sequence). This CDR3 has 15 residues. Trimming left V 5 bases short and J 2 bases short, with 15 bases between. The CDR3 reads CASSTTGQINYGYTF. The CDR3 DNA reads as TGTGCCAGCAGTACCACCGGACAGATAAACTATGGCTACACCTTC.

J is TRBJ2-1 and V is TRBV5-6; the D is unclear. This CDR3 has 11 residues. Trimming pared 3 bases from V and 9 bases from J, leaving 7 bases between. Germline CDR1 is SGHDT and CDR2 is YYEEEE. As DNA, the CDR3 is TGTGCCAGCAGCTCCAACTTTGAGCAGTTCTTC. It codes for CASSSNFEQFF.

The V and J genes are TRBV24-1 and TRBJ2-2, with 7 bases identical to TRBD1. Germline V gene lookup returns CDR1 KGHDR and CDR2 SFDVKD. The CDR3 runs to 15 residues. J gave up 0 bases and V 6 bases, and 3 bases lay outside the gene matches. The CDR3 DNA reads TGTGCCACCAGTACCGGGACAGCGAACACCGGGGAGCTGTTTTTT. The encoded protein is CATSTGTANTGELFF.

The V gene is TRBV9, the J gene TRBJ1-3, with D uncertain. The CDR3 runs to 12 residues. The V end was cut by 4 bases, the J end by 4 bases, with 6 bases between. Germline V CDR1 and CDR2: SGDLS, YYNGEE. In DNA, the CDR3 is TGTGCCAGCAGCCAATTGGGAAACACCATATATTTT. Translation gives CASSQLGNTIYF.

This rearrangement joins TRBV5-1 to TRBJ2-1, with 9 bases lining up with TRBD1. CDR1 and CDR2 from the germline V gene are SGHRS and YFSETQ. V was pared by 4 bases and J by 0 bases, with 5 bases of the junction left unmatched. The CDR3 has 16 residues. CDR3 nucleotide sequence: TGCGCCAGCAGCCCCCGGGGACAGGGCTCCTACAATGAGCAGTTCTTC. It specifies CASSPRGQGSYNEQFF.

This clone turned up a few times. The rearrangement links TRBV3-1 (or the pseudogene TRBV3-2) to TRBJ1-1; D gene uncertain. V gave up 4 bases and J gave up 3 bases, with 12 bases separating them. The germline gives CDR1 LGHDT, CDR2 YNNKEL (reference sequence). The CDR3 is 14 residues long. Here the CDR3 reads CASSPPQRYTEAFF. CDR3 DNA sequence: TGTGCCAGCAGCCCGCCCCAGCGGTACACTGAAGCTTTCTTT.

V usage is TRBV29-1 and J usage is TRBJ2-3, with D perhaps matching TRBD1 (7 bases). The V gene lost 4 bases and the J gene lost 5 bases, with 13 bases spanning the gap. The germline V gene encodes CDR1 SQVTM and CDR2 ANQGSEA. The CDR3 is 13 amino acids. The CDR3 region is CSVGGTVRDTQYF. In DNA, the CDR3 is TGCAGCGTTGGCGGGACAGTAAGAGATACGCAGTATTTT.

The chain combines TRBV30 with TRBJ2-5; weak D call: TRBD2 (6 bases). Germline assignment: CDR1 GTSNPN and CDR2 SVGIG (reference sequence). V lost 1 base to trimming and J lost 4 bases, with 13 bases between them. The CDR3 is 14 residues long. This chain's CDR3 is CAWSEGTGVETQYF. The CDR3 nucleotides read TGTGCCTGGAGTGAGGGGACGGGGGTAGAGACCCAGTACTTC.

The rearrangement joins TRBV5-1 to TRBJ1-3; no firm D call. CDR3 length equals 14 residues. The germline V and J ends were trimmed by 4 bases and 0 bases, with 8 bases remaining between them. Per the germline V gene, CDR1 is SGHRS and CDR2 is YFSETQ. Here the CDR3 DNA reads TGCGCCAGCAGCCCAAGGAGCTCTGGAAACACCATATATTTT. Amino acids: CASSPRSSGNTIYF.

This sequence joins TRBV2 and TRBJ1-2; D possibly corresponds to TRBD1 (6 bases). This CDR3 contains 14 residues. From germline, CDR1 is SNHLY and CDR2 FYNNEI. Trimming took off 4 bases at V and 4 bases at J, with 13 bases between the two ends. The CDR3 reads CASSVQMGAYGYTF. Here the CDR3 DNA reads TGTGCCAGCAGTGTTCAAATGGGGGCCTATGGCTACACCTTC.